This TCR beta chain was documented in a study of T cells expressing NK-cell markers. Study-wide results and caveats: A handful of donors likewise had their CD3+CD56-NKG2C+ fraction led by these clonotypes.

The TCR beta cDNA came from 5'RACE template switching with UMIs. TCRdb reprocessed the 5' RACE reads; each CDR3 protein has one entry and no DNA is given. This table holds about 460,000 distinct CDR3 sequences. The length of the CDR3 is 16 residues. CDR1 and CDR2 from the germline V gene are SGHRS and YFSETQ. Remarks on this clonotype: The antigen is not known.

This receptor was obtained from a woman in her forties or fifties in good health. V usage is TRBV5-1 and J usage is TRBJ1-2. The source material was blood T cells: a sorted CD56 or NKG2C T cell subset, CD4+ or CD8+ T cells, or bulk PBMC T cells (not recorded which). The CDR3 here is CASSPGGTASNYGYTF. Full variable domain (missing parts from reference TRBV5-1 and TRBJ1-2): KAGVTQTPRYLIKTRGQQVTLSCSPISGHRSVSWYQQTPGQGLQFLFEYFSETQRNKGNFPGRFSGRQFSNSRSEMNVSTLELGDSALYLCASSPGGTASNYGYTFGSGTRLTVV.